This TCR beta chain was sequenced for a study of T cells after yellow fever vaccination (dated by TCRdb to about 2019). Context from the whole study: Libraries from fractions with low cell numbers were prepared with the SMART-Seq v4 Ultra Low Input RNA kit. Two healthy male donors made up the cohort, one aged 18 to 29 years and the other aged 30 to 40 years. Blood was drawn at multiple timepoints before and after primary and secondary immunization, with bulk PBMC replicates and cell subsets isolated. Bulk TCR alpha and beta repertoires were sequenced longitudinally to track T-cell clones before and after primary and booster YFV17D yellow fever vaccination.

Ends trimmed: V by 5 bases, J by 3 bases; bases unmatched to a gene: 12. The CDR3 contains 16 residues, cysteine and phenylalanine counted. This entry keeps only the CDR3 DNA: 48 bases, framed from base 1. This clonotype showed up just a few times. Its recognized antigen is unknown. Base-call qualities are not available, and no considerably larger clone is one nucleotide away. General findings and caveats noted by the study authors: Because abundant contaminating clonotypes from the bulk population could be contained in FACS-sorted repertoires, computational filtering was required. A small fraction of clonotypes showed up in both the CD4 and CD8 compartments, probably as a result of convergent recombination. After the booster, most of the clones that had expanded following primary vaccination were detected again (roughly 96% of CD4 and around 87% of CD8), which suggests that memory was broadly maintained. The study included only a couple of donors, which limits how far the findings can be generalized. Compared with the primary T-cell response, the secondary T-cell response was weaker but faster, peaking on day 5 rather than day 15.

TCR cDNA was synthesized by 5'RACE template switching, through which a universal primer site and unique molecular identifiers were introduced. cDNA synthesis was primed from both the TCR alpha and TCR beta constant segments. Library amplification involved two PCR steps, and the second step added sample barcodes and sequencing adapters. Libraries were sequenced on Illumina HiSeq 2500 (2x100 bp) or NovaSeq (2x150 bp). Per the authors' processing: MIGEC handled demultiplexing of reads and collapsing into UMI consensus sequences, while MiXCR performed V(D)J alignment. Vaccine-responding clonotypes were identified with edgeR using replicate PBMC samples, with FDR below 0.01 and a log2 fold change above 5 up to day 15 being required. Each bulk clonotype was labeled CD4 or CD8 based on which sequenced repertoire, CD4 or CD8, contained the clonotype at higher abundance. TCRdb redid the processing of the public reads, applying fastp at Q25 and MiXCR, and retained in-frame beta chains. Records with the same CDR3 protein are collapsed into one entry carrying the most frequent genes and DNA. TCRdb's processing, not the authors' own work, is the source of the V and J calls. This sample gives 250,000 or so distinct CDR3 sequences in total; 6% to 7.5% of them show up just once. The ten largest clones represent approximately 0.85% of the sample.

According to the study, the label for this sample's treatment or condition signals: live attenuated yellow fever vaccine strain. A standard Ficoll-Paque protocol was used to isolate PBMCs from peripheral blood. Dynabeads CD4 and CD8 positive selection kits were used to isolate CD4 and CD8 T-cell fractions. RNA was extracted with TriZol from bulk PBMCs, CD4 and CD8 fractions, and dextramer-positive and dextramer-negative fractions. The starting material was CD4+ T cells sorted from PBMCs, obtained 15 days after the yellow fever booster vaccination. The sequence links TRBV12-3 or TRBV12-4 to TRBJ2-7, with 8 central nucleotides matching TRBD2. The sequence was obtained from a man aged 30 to 39 who received the YFV17D yellow fever vaccine. The CDR3 corresponds to CASSGGGLAGGYEQYF. The nucleotide sequence reads TGTGCCAGCAGTGGTGGAGGACTAGCCGGGGGCTACGAGCAGTACTTC.